This TCR beta chain was recorded in a study of T-cell memory formation after mild COVID-19. 5'RACE with constant-segment primers yielded barcoded, UMI-tagged TCR alpha and TCR beta cDNA libraries. TCRdb reprocessed the 5' RACE reads via MiXCR and lists one record per CDR3 protein. In the table there are 300,000 to 400,000 distinct CDR3 sequences, about an eighth of which are singletons. General study findings and limits: Researchers could not confirm that second-wave clones peaking on day 37 targeted SARS-CoV-2. Clones shrinking from day 15 to 85 showed even CD4/CD8 mixes; later expanders tilted CD4+. Pre-infection memory held some responding clones, suggesting pre-existing cross-reactive T cells responded.

The germline gives CDR1 MNHNY, CDR2 SVGAGI (reference sequence). The CDR3 contains 14 residues. The ends were cut back, 2 bases at V and 2 bases at J, with 10 bases in the middle. This clonotype occurred many times. What it binds is unknown. The receptor was isolated from a man younger than 35 who had mild COVID-19 (a few samples of this study predate the infection). Cell type and time point are not known. The sample was PBMCs or a T cell subset sorted from them (not recorded which). The chain has TRBV6-6 and TRBJ2-7; a possible D gene is TRBD2 (5 bases). CDR3 amino acids: CASSYTGSAYEQYF. In nucleotides, the CDR3 is TGTGCCAGCAGTTACACGGGGAGTGCCTACGAGCAGTACTTC.